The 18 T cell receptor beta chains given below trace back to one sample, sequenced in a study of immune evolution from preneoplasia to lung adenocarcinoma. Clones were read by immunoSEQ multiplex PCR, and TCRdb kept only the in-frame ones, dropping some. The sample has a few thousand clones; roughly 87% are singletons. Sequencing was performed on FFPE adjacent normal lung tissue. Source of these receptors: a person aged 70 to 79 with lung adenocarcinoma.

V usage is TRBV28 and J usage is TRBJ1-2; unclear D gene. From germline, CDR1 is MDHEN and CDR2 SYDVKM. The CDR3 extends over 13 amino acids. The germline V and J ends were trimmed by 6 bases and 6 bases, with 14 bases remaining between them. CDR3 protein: CASRPGRLHGYTF. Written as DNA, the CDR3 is TGTGCCAGCAGGCCTGGACGTTTACATGGCTACACCTTC.

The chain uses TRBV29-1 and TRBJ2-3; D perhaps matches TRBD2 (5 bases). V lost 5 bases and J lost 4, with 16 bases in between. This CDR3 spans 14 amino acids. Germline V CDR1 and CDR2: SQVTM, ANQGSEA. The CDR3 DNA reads TGCAGCGTTCCTTCAGCGGTGGGAGCAGATACGCAGTATTTT. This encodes CSVPSAVGADTQYF.

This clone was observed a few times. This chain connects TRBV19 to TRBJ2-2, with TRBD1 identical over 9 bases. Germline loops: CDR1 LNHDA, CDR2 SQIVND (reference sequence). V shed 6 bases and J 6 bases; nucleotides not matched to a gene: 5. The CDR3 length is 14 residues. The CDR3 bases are TGTGCCAGTAGGCCGGGACAGGGTTCCGGGGAGCTGTTTTTT. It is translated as CASRPGQGSGELFF.

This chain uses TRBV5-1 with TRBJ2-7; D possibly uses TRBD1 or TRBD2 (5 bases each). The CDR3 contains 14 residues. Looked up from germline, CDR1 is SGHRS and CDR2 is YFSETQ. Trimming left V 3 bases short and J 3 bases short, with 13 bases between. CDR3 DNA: TGCGCCAGCAGCTCCGCAGGGACCGGCTACGAGCAGTACTTC. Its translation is CASSSAGTGYEQYF. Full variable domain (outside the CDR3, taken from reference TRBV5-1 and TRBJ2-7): KAGVTQTPRYLIKTRGQQVTLSCSPISGHRSVSWYQQTPGQGLQFLFEYFSETQRNKGNFPGRFSGRQFSNSRSEMNVSTLELGDSALYLCASSSAGTGYEQYFGPGTRLTVT.

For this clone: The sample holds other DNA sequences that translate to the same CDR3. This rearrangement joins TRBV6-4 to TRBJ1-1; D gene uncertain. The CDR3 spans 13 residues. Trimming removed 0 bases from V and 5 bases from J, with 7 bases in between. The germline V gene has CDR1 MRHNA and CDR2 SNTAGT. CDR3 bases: TGTGCCAGCAGTGACTCGAGAGGGACTGAAGCTTTCTTT. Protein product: CASSDSRGTEAFF.

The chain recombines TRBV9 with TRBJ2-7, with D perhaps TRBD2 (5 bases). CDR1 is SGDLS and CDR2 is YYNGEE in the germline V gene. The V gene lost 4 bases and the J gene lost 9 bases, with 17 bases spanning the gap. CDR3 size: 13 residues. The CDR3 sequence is CASSSSGESGQYF. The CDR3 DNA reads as TGTGCCAGCAGCTCCTCCGGGGAGAGCGGGCAGTACTTC.

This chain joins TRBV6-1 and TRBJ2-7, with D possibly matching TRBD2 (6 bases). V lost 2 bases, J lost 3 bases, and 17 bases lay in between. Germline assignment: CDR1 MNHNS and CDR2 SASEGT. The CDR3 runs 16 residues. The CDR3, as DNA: TGTGCCAGCAGTGAAAATGCCTTCAGTAGCGGCTACGAGCAGTACTTC. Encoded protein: CASSENAFSSGYEQYF.

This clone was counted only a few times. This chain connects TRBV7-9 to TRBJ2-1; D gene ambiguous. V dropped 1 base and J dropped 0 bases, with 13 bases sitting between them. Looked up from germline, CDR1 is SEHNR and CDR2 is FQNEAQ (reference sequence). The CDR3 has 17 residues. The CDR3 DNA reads TGTGCCAGCAGCTTAGTGGGGTCCTCAAGCTCCTACAATGAGCAGTTCTTC. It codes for CASSLVGSSSSYNEQFF.

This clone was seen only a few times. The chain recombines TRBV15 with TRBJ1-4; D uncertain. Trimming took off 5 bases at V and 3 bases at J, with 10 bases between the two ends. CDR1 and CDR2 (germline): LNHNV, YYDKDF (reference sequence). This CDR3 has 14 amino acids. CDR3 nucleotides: TGTGCCACCAGCGTTGACGCGGCTAATGAAAAACTGTTTTTT. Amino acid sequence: CATSVDAANEKLFF.

The DNA of the CDR3 is TGTGCCAGCACCGAAGAGCAACAGGGAAAACGGGGGACCCAGTACTTC. Its protein is CASTEEQQGKRGTQYF. This sequence joins TRBV28 and TRBJ2-5; D is perhaps TRBD1 (6 bases). The V gene's germline CDR1 is MDHEN and CDR2 SYDVKM. The CDR3 has 16 residues. V lost 7 bases and J 7 bases, leaving 25 bases between the germline ends.

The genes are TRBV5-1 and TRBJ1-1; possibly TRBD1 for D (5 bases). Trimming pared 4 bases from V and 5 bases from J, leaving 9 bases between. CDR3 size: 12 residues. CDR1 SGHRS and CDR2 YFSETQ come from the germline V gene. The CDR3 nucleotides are TGCGCCAGCAGCACAGGAAGAACTGAAGCTTTCTTT. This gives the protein CASSTGRTEAFF.

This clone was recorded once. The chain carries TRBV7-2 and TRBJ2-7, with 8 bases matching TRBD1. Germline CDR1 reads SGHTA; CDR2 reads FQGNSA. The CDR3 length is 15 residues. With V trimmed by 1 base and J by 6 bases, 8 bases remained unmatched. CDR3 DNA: TGTGCCAGCAGCTTAGGGGGGACAGGATCTGGCGAGCAGTACTTC. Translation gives CASSLGGTGSGEQYF.

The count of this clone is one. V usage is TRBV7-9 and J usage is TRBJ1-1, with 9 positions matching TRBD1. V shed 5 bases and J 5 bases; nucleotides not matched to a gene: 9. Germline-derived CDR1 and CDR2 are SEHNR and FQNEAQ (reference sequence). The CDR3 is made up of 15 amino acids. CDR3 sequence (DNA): TGTGCCAGCAGCATAGACAGGGGGTCTCAAACTGAAGCTTTCTTT. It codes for CASSIDRGSQTEAFF.

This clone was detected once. The CDR3 spells CASSSDSPNEQFF. DNA for the CDR3: TGTGCCAGCAGTTCAGACAGCCCCAATGAGCAGTTCTTC. The chain couples TRBV6-5 to TRBJ2-1, with D possibly TRBD1 on 5 matching bases. The CDR3 loop spans 13 amino acids. The germline gives CDR1 MNHEY, CDR2 SVGAGI. The V end was cut by 4 bases, the J end by 6 bases, with 10 bases between.

CDR3 sequence reads: CASSPVIGTAFSYEQYF. CDR3 nucleotide sequence: TGTGCCAGTAGTCCGGTGATCGGGACAGCTTTCTCCTACGAGCAGTACTTC. The chain recombines TRBV19 with TRBJ2-7; 7 nucleotides match TRBD1. The CDR3 loop spans 17 amino acids. The V gene end was trimmed by 5 bases and the J gene end by 0 bases; junction bases not matched to a gene: 13. CDR1 is LNHDA, CDR2 SQIVND, per germline (reference sequence).

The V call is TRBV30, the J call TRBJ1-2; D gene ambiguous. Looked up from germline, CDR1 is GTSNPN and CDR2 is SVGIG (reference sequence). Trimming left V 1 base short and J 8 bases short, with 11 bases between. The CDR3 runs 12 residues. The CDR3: CAWSATWRGYTF. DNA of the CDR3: TGTGCCTGGAGTGCGACCTGGAGAGGCTACACCTTC.

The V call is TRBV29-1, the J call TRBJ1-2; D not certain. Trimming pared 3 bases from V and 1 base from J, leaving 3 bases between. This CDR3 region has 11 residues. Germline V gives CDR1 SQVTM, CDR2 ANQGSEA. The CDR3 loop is CSVESNYGYTF. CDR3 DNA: TGCAGCGTTGAGAGTAACTATGGCTACACCTTC.

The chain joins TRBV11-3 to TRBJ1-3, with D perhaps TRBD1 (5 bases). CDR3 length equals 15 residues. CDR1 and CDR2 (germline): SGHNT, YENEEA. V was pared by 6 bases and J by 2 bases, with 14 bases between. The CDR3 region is CASRLRGRAGNTIYF. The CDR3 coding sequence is TGTGCCAGCAGACTACGGGGCAGAGCTGGAAACACCATATATTTT. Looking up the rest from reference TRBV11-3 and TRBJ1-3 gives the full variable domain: EAGVVQSPRYKIIEKKQPVAFWCNPISGHNTLYWYLQNLGQGPELLIRYENEEAVDDSQLPKDRFSAERLKGVDSTLKIQPAELGDSAVYLCASRLRGRAGNTIYFGEGSWLTVV.